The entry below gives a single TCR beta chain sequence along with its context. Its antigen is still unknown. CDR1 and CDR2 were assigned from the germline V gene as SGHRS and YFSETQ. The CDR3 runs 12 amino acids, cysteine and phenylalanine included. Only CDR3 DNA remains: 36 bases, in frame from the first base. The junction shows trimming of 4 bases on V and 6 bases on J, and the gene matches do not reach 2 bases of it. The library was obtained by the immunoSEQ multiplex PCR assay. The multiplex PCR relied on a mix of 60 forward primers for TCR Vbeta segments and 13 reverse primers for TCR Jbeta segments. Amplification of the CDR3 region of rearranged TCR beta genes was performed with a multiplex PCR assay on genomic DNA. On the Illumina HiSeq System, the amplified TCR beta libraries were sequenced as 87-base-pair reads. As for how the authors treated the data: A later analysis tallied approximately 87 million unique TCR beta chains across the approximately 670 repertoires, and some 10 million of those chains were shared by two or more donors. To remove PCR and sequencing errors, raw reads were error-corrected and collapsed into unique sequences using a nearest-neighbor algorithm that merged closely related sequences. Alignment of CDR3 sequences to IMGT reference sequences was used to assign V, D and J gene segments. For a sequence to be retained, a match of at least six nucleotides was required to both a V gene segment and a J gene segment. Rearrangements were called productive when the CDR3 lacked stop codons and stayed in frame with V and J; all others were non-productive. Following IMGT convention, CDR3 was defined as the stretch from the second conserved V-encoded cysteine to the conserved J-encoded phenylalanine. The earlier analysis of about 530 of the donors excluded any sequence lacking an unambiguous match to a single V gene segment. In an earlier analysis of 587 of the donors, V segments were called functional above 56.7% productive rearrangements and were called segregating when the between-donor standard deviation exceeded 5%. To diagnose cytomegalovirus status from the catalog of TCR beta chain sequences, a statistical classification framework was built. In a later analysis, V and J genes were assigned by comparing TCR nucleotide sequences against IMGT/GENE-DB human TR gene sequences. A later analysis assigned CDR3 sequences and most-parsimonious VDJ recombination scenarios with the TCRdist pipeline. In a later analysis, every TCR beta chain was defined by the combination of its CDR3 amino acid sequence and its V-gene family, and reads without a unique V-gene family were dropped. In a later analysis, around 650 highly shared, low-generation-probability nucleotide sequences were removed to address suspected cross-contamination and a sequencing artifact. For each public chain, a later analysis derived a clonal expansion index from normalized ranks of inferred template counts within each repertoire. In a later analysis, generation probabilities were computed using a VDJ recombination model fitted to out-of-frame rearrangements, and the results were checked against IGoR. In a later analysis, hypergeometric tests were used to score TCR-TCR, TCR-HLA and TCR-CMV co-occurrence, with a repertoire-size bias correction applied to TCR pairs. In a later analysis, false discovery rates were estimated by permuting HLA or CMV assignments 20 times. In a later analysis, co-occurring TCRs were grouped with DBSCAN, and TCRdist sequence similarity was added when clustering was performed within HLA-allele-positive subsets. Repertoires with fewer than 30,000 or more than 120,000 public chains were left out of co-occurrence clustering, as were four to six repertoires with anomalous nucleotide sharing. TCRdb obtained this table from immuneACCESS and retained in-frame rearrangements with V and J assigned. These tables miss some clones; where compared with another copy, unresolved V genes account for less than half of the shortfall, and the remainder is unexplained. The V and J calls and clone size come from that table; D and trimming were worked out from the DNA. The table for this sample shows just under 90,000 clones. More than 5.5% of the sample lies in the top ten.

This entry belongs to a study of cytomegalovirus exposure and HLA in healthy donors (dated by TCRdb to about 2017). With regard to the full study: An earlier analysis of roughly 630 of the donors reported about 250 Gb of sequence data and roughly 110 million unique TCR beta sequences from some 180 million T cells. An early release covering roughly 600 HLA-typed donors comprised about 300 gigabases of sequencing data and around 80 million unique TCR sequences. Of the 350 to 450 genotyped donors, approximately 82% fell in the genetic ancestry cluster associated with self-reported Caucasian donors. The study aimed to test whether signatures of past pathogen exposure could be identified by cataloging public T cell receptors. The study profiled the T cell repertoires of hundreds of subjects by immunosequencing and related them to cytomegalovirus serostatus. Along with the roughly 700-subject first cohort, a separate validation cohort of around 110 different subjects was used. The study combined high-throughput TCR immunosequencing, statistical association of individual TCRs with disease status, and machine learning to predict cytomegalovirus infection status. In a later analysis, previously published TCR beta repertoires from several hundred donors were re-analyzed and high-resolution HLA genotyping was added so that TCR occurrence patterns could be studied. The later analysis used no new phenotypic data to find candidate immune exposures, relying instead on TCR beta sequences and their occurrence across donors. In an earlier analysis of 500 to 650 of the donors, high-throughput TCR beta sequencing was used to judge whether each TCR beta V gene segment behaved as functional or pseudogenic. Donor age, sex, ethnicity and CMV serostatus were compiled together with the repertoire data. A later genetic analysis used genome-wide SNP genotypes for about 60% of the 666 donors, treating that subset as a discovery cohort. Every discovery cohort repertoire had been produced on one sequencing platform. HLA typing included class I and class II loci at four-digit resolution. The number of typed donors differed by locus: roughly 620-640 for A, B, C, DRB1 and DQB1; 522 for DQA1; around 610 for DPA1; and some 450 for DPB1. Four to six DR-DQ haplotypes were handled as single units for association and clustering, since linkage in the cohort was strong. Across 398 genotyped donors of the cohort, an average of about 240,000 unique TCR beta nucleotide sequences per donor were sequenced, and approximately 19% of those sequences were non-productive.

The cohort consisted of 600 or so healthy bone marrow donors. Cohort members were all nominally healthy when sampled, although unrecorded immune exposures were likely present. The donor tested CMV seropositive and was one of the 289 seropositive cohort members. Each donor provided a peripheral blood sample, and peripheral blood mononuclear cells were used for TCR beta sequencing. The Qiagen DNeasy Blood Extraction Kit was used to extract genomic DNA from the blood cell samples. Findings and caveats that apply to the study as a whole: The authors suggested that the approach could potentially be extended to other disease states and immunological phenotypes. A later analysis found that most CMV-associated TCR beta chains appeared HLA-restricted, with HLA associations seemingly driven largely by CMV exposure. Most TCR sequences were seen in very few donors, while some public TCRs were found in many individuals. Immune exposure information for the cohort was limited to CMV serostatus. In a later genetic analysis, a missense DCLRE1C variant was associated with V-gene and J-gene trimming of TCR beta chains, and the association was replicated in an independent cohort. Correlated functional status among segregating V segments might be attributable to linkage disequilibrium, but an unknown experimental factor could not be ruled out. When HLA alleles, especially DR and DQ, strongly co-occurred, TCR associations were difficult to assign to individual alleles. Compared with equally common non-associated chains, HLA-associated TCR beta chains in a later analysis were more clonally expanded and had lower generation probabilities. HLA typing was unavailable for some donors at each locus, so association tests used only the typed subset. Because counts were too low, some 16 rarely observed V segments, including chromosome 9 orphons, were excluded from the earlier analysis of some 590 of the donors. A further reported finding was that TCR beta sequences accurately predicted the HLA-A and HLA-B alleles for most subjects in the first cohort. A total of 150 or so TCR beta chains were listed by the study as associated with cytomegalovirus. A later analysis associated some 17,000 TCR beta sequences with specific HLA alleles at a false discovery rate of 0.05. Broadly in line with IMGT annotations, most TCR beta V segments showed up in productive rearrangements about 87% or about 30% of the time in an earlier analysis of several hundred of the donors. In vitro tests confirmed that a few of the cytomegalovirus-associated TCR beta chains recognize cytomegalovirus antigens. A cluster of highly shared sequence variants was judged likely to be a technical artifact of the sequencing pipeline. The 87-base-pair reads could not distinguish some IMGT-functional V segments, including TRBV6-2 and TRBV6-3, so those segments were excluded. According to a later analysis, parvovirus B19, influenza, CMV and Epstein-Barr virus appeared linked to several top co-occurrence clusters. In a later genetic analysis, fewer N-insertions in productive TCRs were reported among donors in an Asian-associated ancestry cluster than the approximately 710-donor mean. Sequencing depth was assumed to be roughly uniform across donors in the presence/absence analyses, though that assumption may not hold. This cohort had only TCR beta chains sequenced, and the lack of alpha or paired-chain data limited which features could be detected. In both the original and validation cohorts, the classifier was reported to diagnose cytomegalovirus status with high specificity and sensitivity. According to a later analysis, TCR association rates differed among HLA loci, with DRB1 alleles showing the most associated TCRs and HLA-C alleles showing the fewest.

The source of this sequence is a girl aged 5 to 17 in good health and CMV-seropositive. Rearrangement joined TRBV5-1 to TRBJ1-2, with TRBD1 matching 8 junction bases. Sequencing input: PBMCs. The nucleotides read TGCGCCAGCAGCCCGGACAGGGATGGCTACACCTTC. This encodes CASSPDRDGYTF.